This entry describes one T cell receptor beta chain. Trimming pared 5 bases from V and 2 bases from J, leaving 11 bases between. CDR1 is DFQATT, CDR2 SNEGSKA, per germline (reference sequence). This CDR3 is 13 amino acids long. A sample-barcoded 5' primer and a J-beta primer mix were used in a second PCR of roughly 6 to 11 cycles. Each of the samples gave a minimum of 2.5 million paired-end reads that contained CDR3. TCRdb ran MiXCR on the 5' RACE reads and lists one entry per CDR3 protein. The sample comprises about 930,000 distinct CDR3 sequences, about 28% of which are singletons, and 9.5% to 13% rests with the top ten. The data belong to a study of blood T cells in healthy people across ages. The same data also contributed to another study, on T cells of mothers and their children. Per that study: Each child gave some 3 million TCR beta CDR3 reads (each mother, over 9 million).

Sequenced sample: blood. This sequence was found in a woman in her forties in good health. The V and J genes are TRBV20-1 and TRBJ2-3, with D uncertain. The CDR3 loop reads CSAVPGTTDTQYF. The CDR3 DNA is TGCAGTGCTGTCCCGGGTACCACAGATACGCAGTATTTT.